This TCR beta chain came from a study of CD8 T cells in Susac syndrome (dated by TCRdb to 2018 to 2020). In terms of the full investigation: Repertoire sequencing was used to test whether CD8+ T cell activation and differentiation in Susac syndrome was antigen driven. Beyond this particular receptor, the publication reports: The TCR sequencing and HLA analysis was acknowledged to have included a relatively small number of individuals.

High-throughput TCR beta sequencing profiled peripheral blood CD8+ and CD4+ T cells from healthy donors, Susac syndrome patients and multiple sclerosis patients. The multiple sclerosis controls were treatment-naive patients whose relapsing-remitting disease, either stable or active, fulfilled the revised McDonald criteria. Bulk CD8+ and CD4+ T cells were purified by magnetic negative isolation, whereas CD8+ TEMRA cells were enriched by FACS. Blood was drawn into EDTA tubes, processed within 24 hours, and PBMCs were isolated by density gradient centrifugation. PBMCs intended for TCR sequencing were cryopreserved in liquid nitrogen and were subsequently thawed in a 37 degrees C water bath. The sorted or isolated CD4+, CD8+ and CD8+ TEMRA cells had a purity of 90% or higher. Via the germline V gene (reference sequence), CDR1 is GTSNPN and CDR2 SVGIG. At the junction V is shortened by 4 bases and J by 6 bases, with 19 bases in between. Counted from cysteine to phenylalanine, this CDR3 has 14 amino acids. Only the CDR3 region is kept as DNA, spanning 42 bases read in frame from base 1.

RNA was extracted using the RNeasy kit, and roughly 0.5 to 1 microgram was reverse transcribed with random hexamers. TCR beta CDR3 regions were amplified with the immunoSEQ multiplex PCR assay covering 54 Vbeta and 13 Jbeta segments. PCR amplification bias was corrected by using a synthetic template baseline for primer optimization and computational correction. For the original study's pipeline: Reads were annotated to V, D and J genes per IMGT and analyzed with immunoSEQ Analyzer, keeping only productive sequences. To calculate clonality, Shannon entropy was normalized by log2 of the number of productive unique sequences and then subtracted from one. For each patient and control, public and private clones were evaluated among the 100 most prevalent clones. Clones were defined as Susac-specific when absent from the healthy and MS cohorts, from approximately 970 published viral clones and from other ImmuneACCESS disease sequences. The raw public reads went through TCRdb reprocessing: fastp at Q25, MiXCR clone calling, in-frame beta chains kept. Entries that share a CDR3 protein sequence are merged under the most common genes and DNA. In this record, the V and J calls reflect TCRdb's handling and not the investigators' own analysis. This sample lists 150,000 to 200,000 distinct CDR3 sequences; approximately 95% were detected once. Clones ranked in the top ten supply about 0.1% of the sample.

With respect to this clonotype: The clone's antigen remains unknown. Per-base qualities were not stored, and no clone one base away is much larger.

The sequencing input was CD4+ T cells from PBMCs. This TCR derives from a human donor with multiple sclerosis. The chain is made from TRBV30 and TRBJ2-7, with the D call perhaps TRBD1 or TRBD2, as 5 bases match in each case. The CDR3 corresponds to CAWTPGPRVSEQYF. In nucleotide form, the sequence is TGTGCCTGGACACCGGGGCCGCGAGTGAGCGAGCAGTACTTC.